The next 31 T cell receptor beta chains were all read from a single sample in a study of blood T cell repertoires in COVID-19. Assay: immunoSEQ multiplex PCR; the TCRdb copy retains only in-frame clones and omits some. This table has roughly 80,000 clones, about 83% appearing once. Sequencing used peripheral blood. The receptors come from a woman in her fifties or sixties with acute or convalescent COVID-19.

This chain links TRBV10-3 with TRBJ2-2; 11 bases line up with TRBD1. V trimming: 6 bases; J trimming: 6 bases; junction bases outside the gene matches: 3. Germline CDR1 is ENHRY and CDR2 is SYGVKD. CDR3 length: 14 residues. CDR3 in amino acids: CAIRPGQGAGELFF. In DNA form, the CDR3 reads TGTGCCATCAGGCCGGGACAGGGGGCCGGGGAGCTGTTTTTT.

This chain joins TRBV5-1 and TRBJ2-1, with TRBD2 matching over 14 bases. CDR3 size: 17 residues. Germline loops: CDR1 SGHRS, CDR2 YFSETQ. Trimming removed 1 base from V and 6 bases from J; junction bases left unmatched: 6. CDR3 nucleotide sequence: TGCGCCAGCAGCTTGCCGGGACTAGCGGGAGTGGGCAATGAGCAGTTCTTC. Its translation is CASSLPGLAGVGNEQFF.

The V gene is TRBV20-1, the J gene TRBJ1-4; weak D call: TRBD1 (5 bases). The V and J ends lost 3 bases and 8 bases respectively, with 19 bases between them. The CDR3 has 15 residues. Germline V gene lookup returns CDR1 DFQATT and CDR2 SNEGSKA (reference sequence). CDR3 nucleotide sequence: TGCAGTGCTAGTCCTCGTGCGGGGGGTGGAGAAAAACTGTTTTTT. Its protein product is CSASPRAGGGEKLFF.

This clone has a handful of counts. The CDR3 protein is CASSSPDRDGELFF. The CDR3 DNA sequence: TGCGCCAGCAGCTCCCCGGACAGGGACGGGGAGCTGTTTTTT. V usage is TRBV5-1 and J usage is TRBJ2-2; 8 bases align to TRBD1. CDR3 length: 14 residues. Losses at the gene ends were 3 bases for V and 7 bases for J; bases not matched to a gene: 5. Germline lookup yields CDR1 SGHRS and CDR2 YFSETQ.

This rearrangement joins TRBV27 to TRBJ1-1; D is perhaps TRBD1 (5 bases). Germline V gene sequence: CDR1 MNHEY, CDR2 SMNVEV (reference sequence). Trimming stripped 5 bases from V and 0 bases from J, with 22 bases between. The CDR3 is 18 residues long. The chain's CDR3 is CASSHRDSLWGMNTEAFF. CDR3 nucleotides: TGTGCCAGCAGTCACCGGGACTCTCTTTGGGGGATGAACACTGAAGCTTTCTTT.

The V gene is TRBV11-2, the J gene TRBJ1-5; D unclear. The germline V and J ends were trimmed by 3 bases and 5 bases, with 8 bases remaining between them. This CDR3 comprises 13 residues. CDR1 and CDR2 from the germline V gene are SGHAT and FQNNGV. The CDR3 DNA reads TGTGCCAGCAGCTTGAGCCTCGATCAGCCCCAGCATTTT. This translates into CASSLSLDQPQHF.

The chain links TRBV6-5 to TRBJ1-4; no clear D gene. The CDR3 is 14 amino acids. CDR1 and CDR2 (germline): MNHEY, SVGAGI. The V gene lost 4 bases and the J gene lost 8 bases, with 14 bases spanning the gap. The chain's CDR3 is CASSSSVRGEKLFF. Written as DNA, the CDR3 is TGTGCCAGCAGTTCCTCTGTGCGAGGGGAAAAACTGTTTTTT.

The CDR3 here is CAWSVRGAVNQPQHF. CDR3 nucleotides: TGTGCCTGGAGTGTACGGGGGGCCGTCAATCAGCCCCAGCATTTT. The chain recombines TRBV30 with TRBJ1-5; possible D gene TRBD1, 6 bases. V shed 0 bases and J shed 3 bases, with 12 bases lying between them. This CDR3 is 15 amino acids long. Germline assignment: CDR1 GTSNPN and CDR2 SVGIG (reference sequence).

This clone was counted once. The genes are TRBV30 and TRBJ1-4; TRBD1 might be the D (5 bases). V lost 5 bases and J 1 base, leaving 8 bases between the germline ends. The CDR3 spans 13 residues. The germline gives CDR1 GTSNPN, CDR2 SVGIG (reference sequence). The CDR3 bases are TGTGCCTGGGAACAGGAAACTAATGAAAAACTGTTTTTT. Its protein is CAWEQETNEKLFF.

This clone was observed a handful of times. This chain connects TRBV6-5 to TRBJ2-7; no clear D gene. From germline, CDR1 is MNHEY and CDR2 SVGAGI. The germline V and J ends were trimmed by 3 bases and 5 bases, with 11 bases remaining between them. The CDR3 extends over 13 amino acids. The DNA for the CDR3 is TGTGCCAGCAGTTATAACAGCCGAGACGAGCAGTACTTC. This sequence encodes CASSYNSRDEQYF.

The chain uses TRBV21-1 and TRBJ2-7; TRBD2 reflects the table's D call only, with no check against the DNA. TRBV21-1 is recorded as a pseudogene. This CDR3 is 16 amino acids long. CDR3 residues: CASSKEGLAGRGEQYF. The CDR3 region has the DNA TGTGCCAGCAGCAAAGAGGGACTAGCGGGACGGGGCGAGCAGTACTTC.

The chain recombines TRBV9 with TRBJ1-6, with TRBD1 as a possible D gene (5 bases). Between the trimmed V and J ends, which lost 0 bases and 6 bases, there was a span of 10 bases. Germline V gene sequence: CDR1 SGDLS, CDR2 YYNGEE. The CDR3 runs to 15 residues. The CDR3 bases are TGTGCCAGCAGCGTAGCGGTTCAGGGTAATTCACCCCTCCACTTT. The encoded protein is CASSVAVQGNSPLHF.

The rearrangement links TRBV7-9 to TRBJ2-2, with a tentative D call TRBD1 (6 bases). The CDR3 length is 14 residues. Germline CDR1 and CDR2: SEHNR and FQNEAQ (reference sequence). With 6 bases removed from V and 1 base from J, the gap between germline ends came to 9 bases. CDR3 residues: CASSLGQNTGELFF. In DNA form, the CDR3 reads TGTGCCAGCAGTCTGGGACAGAACACCGGGGAGCTGTTTTTT. Full variable domain (missing parts from reference TRBV7-9 and TRBJ2-2): DTGVSQNPRHKITKRGQNVTFRCDPISEHNRLYWYRQTLGQGPEFLTYFQNEAQLEKSRLLSDRFSAERPKGSFSTLEIQRTEQGDSAMYLCASSLGQNTGELFFGEGSRLTVL.

The rearrangement links TRBV7-3 to TRBJ1-1; the match to TRBD1 covers 7 bases. Germline-derived CDR1 and CDR2 are SGHTA and FQGTGA. There are 16 residues in the CDR3. The V gene end was trimmed by 5 bases and the J gene end by 3 bases; junction bases not matched to a gene: 12. CDR3 protein: CASSLGQDFGDTEAFF. CDR3 DNA: TGTGCCAGCAGCCTCGGACAGGACTTCGGGGACACTGAAGCTTTCTTT.

This rearrangement joins TRBV6-1 to TRBJ2-1, with a tentative D call TRBD2 (6 bases). Trimming removed 4 bases at V and 2 bases at J, with 18 bases between. This CDR3 region has 17 residues. Germline assignment: CDR1 MNHNS and CDR2 SASEGT. This chain's CDR3 is CASSAGLGGVPYNEQFF. CDR3 DNA sequence: TGTGCCAGCAGTGCCGGGCTCGGGGGAGTCCCCTACAATGAGCAGTTCTTC.

The V and J genes are TRBV6-1 and TRBJ1-3; D gene unclear. From germline, CDR1 is MNHNS and CDR2 SASEGT. V lost 2 bases, J lost 4 bases, and 6 bases lay in between. The CDR3 runs to 13 residues. The CDR3, as DNA: TGTGCCAGCAGTGAAACTTACGGAAACACCATATATTTT. Translated: CASSETYGNTIYF.

V is TRBV2 and J is TRBJ2-1, with 7 bases lining up with TRBD2. The trim removed 8 bases at V and 0 bases at J, leaving 7 bases unmatched. The CDR3 extends over 15 amino acids. The germline V gene has CDR1 SNHLY and CDR2 FYNNEI. The CDR3 DNA reads as TGTGCCAGCCGGTGGGAGGGAGGCTCCTACAATGAGCAGTTCTTC. The encoded protein is CASRWEGGSYNEQFF. Full variable domain (missing parts from reference TRBV2 and TRBJ2-1): EPEVTQTPSHQVTQMGQEVILRCVPISNHLYFYWYRQILGQKVEFLVSFYNNEISEKSEIFDDQFSVERPDGSNFTLKIRSTKLEDSAMYFCASRWEGGSYNEQFFGPGTRLTVL.

This clone has a handful of counts. The J gene is TRBJ2-7, the V gene TRBV5-1, with D perhaps matching TRBD1 (6 bases). Trimming shortened V by 0 bases and J by 4 bases, and 14 bases separated the two germline ends. This CDR3 is built from 15 residues. CDR1 and CDR2 from the germline V gene are SGHRS and YFSETQ. The CDR3 loop reads CASSLGPGDLYEQYF. The DNA of the CDR3 is TGCGCCAGCAGCTTGGGCCCAGGGGATCTTTACGAGCAGTACTTC.

V usage is TRBV13 and J usage is TRBJ2-1; 7 bases map to TRBD2. Trimming removed 4 bases from V and 4 bases from J; junction bases left unmatched: 4. This CDR3 region has 14 residues. The germline CDR1 and CDR2 sequences are PRHDT and FYEKMQ (reference sequence). The CDR3 nucleotides are TGTGCCAGCAGCTGGGGGACTATATACAATGAGCAGTTCTTC. It encodes CASSWGTIYNEQFF.

This clone was detected once. The J gene is TRBJ2-7, the V gene TRBV7-8; the match to TRBD2 covers 7 bases. CDR1 is SGHVS and CDR2 is FQNEAQ in the germline V gene. The CDR3 runs to 13 residues. With 0 bases clipped from V and 9 bases from J, the junction kept 5 bases outside the gene matches. CDR3 residues: CASSLAGRAGQYF. Written as DNA, the CDR3 is TGTGCCAGCAGCTTAGCTGGGAGGGCAGGGCAGTACTTC.

The rearrangement uses TRBV27 and TRBJ1-5; no definite D call. The germline V and J ends were trimmed by 2 bases and 4 bases, with 9 bases remaining between them. CDR1 is MNHEY and CDR2 is SMNVEV in the germline V gene (reference sequence). The length of the CDR3 is 14 residues. In DNA, the CDR3 is TGTGCCAGCAGTTTAATTCGGGGAAATCAGCCCCAGCATTTT. Translated: CASSLIRGNQPQHF.

The chain has TRBV5-1 and TRBJ2-5; D perhaps matches TRBD1 (6 bases). Germline lookup yields CDR1 SGHRS and CDR2 YFSETQ. Trimming cost V 4 bases and J 2 bases, with 9 bases left between them. The CDR3 runs to 13 residues. CDR3 DNA sequence: TGCGCCAGCAGCACTGGACAGCAAGAGACCCAGTACTTC. Its translation is CASSTGQQETQYF.

This chain uses TRBV9 with TRBJ1-1; 8 bases are a match to TRBD1. J was trimmed by 1 base and V by 0 bases; bases with no gene match: 8. CDR1 is SGDLS and CDR2 is YYNGEE in the germline V gene. The CDR3 is 17 residues long. CDR3 sequence reads: CASSVADRGGTNTEAFF. The CDR3 bases are TGTGCCAGCAGCGTAGCTGACAGGGGCGGAACGAACACTGAAGCTTTCTTT.

This chain uses TRBV6-9 with TRBJ2-7; D possibly corresponds to TRBD2 (5 bases). CDR3 length: 16 residues. V was pared by 5 bases and J by 3 bases, with 20 bases between. Looked up from germline, CDR1 is MNHGY and CDR2 is SVAAGI. The CDR3 sequence: CASSESEDGFLYEQYF. In DNA, the CDR3 is TGTGCCAGCAGTGAATCGGAGGACGGATTCCTCTACGAGCAGTACTTC.

This clone was counted only a few times. The J gene is TRBJ1-2, the V gene TRBV7-2; TRBD1 matches at 9 bases. Germline assignment: CDR1 SGHTA and CDR2 FQGNSA. The CDR3 sequence is 14 residues long. After removal of 8 bases from V and 7 bases from J, the junction contained 11 bases not matched to a gene. The CDR3 sequence: CASRATGGKSGYTF. The CDR3 bases are TGTGCCAGCCGCGCAACAGGGGGCAAGAGTGGCTACACCTTC. Full variable domain (rest looked up from reference TRBV7-2 and TRBJ1-2): GAGVSQSPSNKVTEKGKDVELRCDPISGHTALYWYRQSLGQGLEFLIYFQGNSAPDKSGLPSDRFSAERTGGSVSTLTIQRTQQEDSAVYLCASRATGGKSGYTFGSGTRLTVV.

The chain recombines TRBV9 with TRBJ2-5; 10 bases are a match to TRBD2. Germline CDR1 is SGDLS and CDR2 is YYNGEE. The length of the CDR3 is 16 residues. V was pared by 0 bases and J by 4 bases, with 6 bases of the junction left unmatched. CDR3 protein: CASSVVASGGIETQYF. The CDR3 DNA sequence: TGTGCCAGCAGCGTAGTTGCTAGCGGGGGCATAGAGACCCAGTACTTC.

The chain employs TRBV7-2 and TRBJ2-7; 10 positions agree with TRBD2. The CDR3 spans 15 residues. Trimming took 4 bases from V and 6 from J; bases not matched to a gene: 9. Germline V lookup: CDR1 SGHTA, CDR2 FQGNSA. CDR3 coding DNA: TGTGCCAGCAGCTCAAAAGCGGGGGGGCCGCTCGAGCAGTACTTC. This translates into CASSSKAGGPLEQYF.

The chain combines TRBV7-9 with TRBJ2-1, with 7 bases that match TRBD1. The CDR3 runs 19 residues. The V segment lost 4 bases and the J segment 1 base; nucleotides outside the gene matches: 16. Germline-derived CDR1 and CDR2 are SEHNR and FQNEAQ (reference sequence). The DNA for the CDR3 is TGTGCCAGCAGCTCATACAGGGGCCGGGGCGTTGGGTCCTACAATGAGCAGTTCTTC. As protein: CASSSYRGRGVGSYNEQFF.

In this sample, this clone turned up once. The V gene is TRBV3-1 (or the pseudogene TRBV3-2), the J gene TRBJ1-6; maybe TRBD1 (6 bases). The V and J ends lost 8 bases and 8 bases respectively, with 16 bases between them. CDR1 LGHDT and CDR2 YNNKEL come from the germline V gene (reference sequence). The CDR3 contains 14 residues. The CDR3 coding sequence is TGTGCCAGCCGCTCACAGGGTAGGGATTCACCCCTCCACTTT. Protein sequence: CASRSQGRDSPLHF.

This clone has only a few counts. This chain connects TRBV6-5 to TRBJ2-1; D possibly corresponds to TRBD2 (5 bases). The germline V gene has CDR1 MNHEY and CDR2 SVGAGI. Trimming stripped 5 bases from V and 2 bases from J, with 7 bases between. This CDR3 is built from 13 residues. The CDR3 is CASSHGAYNEQFF. In DNA form, the CDR3 reads TGTGCCAGCAGTCACGGGGCCTACAATGAGCAGTTCTTC.

V is TRBV5-1 and J is TRBJ2-3, with TRBD2 matching over 7 bases. Germline trimming cut 2 bases from V and 0 bases from J; bases unmatched to any gene: 3. This CDR3 comprises 15 residues. Germline V gene data show CDR1 as SGHRS and CDR2 as YFSETQ. CDR3 loop: CASSFSGKSTDTQYF. In nucleotides, the CDR3 is TGCGCCAGCAGCTTCAGCGGGAAAAGCACAGATACGCAGTATTTT.